One T cell receptor beta chain is described in this entry. This specimen comes from a study of blood T cell repertoires in COVID-19. Looking at the study overall: T cells, B-cell-depleted T cells, or PBMCs provided the cDNA or gDNA that served as material.

Authors' data handling: Researchers report that nucleated cell counts were estimated from reference gene primer amplification. The table came from immunoSEQ multiplex PCR; TCRdb's copy has only in-frame clones and leaves some out. D and trimming come from the DNA, and the V and J calls and clone size come from that table. The table includes under 300,000 clones, around 90% detected once. V lost 1 base, J lost 3 bases, and 4 bases lay in between. The CDR3 runs to 13 residues. Germline V gene sequence: CDR1 LNHDA, CDR2 SQIVND (reference sequence). This TCR came from a woman in her thirties or forties who had recovered from COVID-19. Sequencing used peripheral blood. The rearrangement uses TRBV19 and TRBJ2-1, with unresolved D. CDR3 in amino acids: CASSIGDYNEQFF. CDR3 bases: TGTGCCAGTAGTATAGGCGACTACAATGAGCAGTTCTTC.